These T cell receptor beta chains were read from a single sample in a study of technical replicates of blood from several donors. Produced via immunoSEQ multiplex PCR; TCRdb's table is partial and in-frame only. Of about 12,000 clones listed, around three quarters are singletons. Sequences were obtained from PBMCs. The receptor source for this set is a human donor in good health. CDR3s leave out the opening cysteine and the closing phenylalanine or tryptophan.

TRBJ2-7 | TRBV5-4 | ASSPGGAGVAYEQY
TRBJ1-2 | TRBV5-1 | ASSLETGGGYGYT
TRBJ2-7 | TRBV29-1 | SVDPTGDEQY
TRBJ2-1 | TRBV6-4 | ASSVSSELYNEQF
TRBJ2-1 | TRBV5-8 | ASSLALGTGYNEQF
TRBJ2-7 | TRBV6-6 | ASSYSTSGSYEQY
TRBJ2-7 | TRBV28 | ASSFFLRSYEQY
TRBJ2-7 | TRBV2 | ASSESLAGVGYEQY
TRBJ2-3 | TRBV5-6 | ASSLTVAGGHNTQY
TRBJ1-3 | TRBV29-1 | SVEQGGNTIY
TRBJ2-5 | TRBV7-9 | ASSRPGTGQETQY
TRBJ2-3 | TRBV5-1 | ASSWGTETDTQY
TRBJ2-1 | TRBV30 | AWNRGPGEQF
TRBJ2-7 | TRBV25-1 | ASSVSVSYEQY
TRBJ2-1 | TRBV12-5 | ASGLVPLLGPLHNEQF
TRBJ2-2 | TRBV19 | ASARQPTSGNTGELF
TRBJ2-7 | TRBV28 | ASIPLGEGVKQY
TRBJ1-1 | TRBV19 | ASISRGRNTEAF
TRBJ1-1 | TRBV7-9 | ASSSPNTEAF
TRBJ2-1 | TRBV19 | ASSMDGSGNEQF
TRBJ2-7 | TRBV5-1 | ASSLGQRPEAPYEQY
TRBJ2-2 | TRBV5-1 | ASSPKLAGVSGTGELF
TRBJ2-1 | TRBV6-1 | ASSEANWGESREQF
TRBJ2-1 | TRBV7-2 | ASSFFYHEQF
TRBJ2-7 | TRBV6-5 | ASSNTSYEQY
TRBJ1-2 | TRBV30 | AWSVPWGGRSGYT
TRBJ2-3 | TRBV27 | ASSSVIQRGNTQY
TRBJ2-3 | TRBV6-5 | ASSRDREDTDTQY
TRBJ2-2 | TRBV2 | ASHRQGPGELF
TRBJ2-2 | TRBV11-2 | ASSLTSGGGGELF
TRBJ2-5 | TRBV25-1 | ASSERGHGETQY
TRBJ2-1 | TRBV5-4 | ASSPDRHEQF
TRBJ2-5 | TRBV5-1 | ASSLWGPRQGGETQY
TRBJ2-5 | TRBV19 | ASSFGLAGGETQY
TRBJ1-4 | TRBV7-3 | ASSQLEVATNEKLF
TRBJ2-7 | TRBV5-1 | ASSSLAGGLPYEQY
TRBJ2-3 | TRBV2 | ASSYRGTSTDTQY
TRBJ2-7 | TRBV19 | ASSIPHRASYEQY
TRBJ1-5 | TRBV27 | ASSSLTGLFEPQH
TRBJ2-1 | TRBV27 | ASSFPGLAEAYNEQF
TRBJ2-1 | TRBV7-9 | ASSGLAGLFYNEQF
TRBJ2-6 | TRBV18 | ASSPRGPPENVLT
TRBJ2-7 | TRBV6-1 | ASSENSGDYEQY
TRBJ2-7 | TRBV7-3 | ASSLTPTSGPYEQY
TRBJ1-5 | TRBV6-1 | ASSFRQGFNQPQH
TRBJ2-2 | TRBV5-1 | ASRTGTSGNTGELF
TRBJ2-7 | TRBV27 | ASRKTGNYEQY
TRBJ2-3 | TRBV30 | AWSGGTAAGTQY
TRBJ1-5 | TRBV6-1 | ASSEQGQNQPQH
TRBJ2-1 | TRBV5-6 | ASSWRDRIINEQF
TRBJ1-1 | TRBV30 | AANRGENTEAF
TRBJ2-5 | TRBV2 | ASSLAGTHQETQY
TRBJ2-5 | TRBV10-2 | ASSDLGGEETQY
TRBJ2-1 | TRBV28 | ASSLYNEQF
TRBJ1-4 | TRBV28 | ASSTLSTNEKLF
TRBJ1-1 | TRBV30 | AWSVPGSWGGEAF
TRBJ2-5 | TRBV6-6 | ASGSGTGVWETQY